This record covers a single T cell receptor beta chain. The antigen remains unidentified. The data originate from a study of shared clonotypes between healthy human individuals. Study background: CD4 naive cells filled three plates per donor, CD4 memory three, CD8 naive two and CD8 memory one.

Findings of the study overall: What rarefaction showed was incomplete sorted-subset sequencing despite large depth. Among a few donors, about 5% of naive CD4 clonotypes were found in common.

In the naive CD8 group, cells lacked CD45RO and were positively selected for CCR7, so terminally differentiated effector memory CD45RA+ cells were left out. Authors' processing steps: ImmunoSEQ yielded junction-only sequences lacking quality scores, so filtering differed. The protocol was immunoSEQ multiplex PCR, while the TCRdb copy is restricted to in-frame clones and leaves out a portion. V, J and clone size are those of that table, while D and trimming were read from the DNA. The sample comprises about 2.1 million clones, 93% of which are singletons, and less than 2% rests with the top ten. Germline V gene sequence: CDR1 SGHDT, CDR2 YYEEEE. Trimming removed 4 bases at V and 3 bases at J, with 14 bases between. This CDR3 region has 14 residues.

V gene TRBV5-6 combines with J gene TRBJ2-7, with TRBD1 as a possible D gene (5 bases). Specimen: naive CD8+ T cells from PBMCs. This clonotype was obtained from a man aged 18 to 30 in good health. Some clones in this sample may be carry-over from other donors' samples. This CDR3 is CASSPLTGYYEQYF. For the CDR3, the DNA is TGTGCCAGCAGCCCCCTAACAGGTTACTACGAGCAGTACTTC.